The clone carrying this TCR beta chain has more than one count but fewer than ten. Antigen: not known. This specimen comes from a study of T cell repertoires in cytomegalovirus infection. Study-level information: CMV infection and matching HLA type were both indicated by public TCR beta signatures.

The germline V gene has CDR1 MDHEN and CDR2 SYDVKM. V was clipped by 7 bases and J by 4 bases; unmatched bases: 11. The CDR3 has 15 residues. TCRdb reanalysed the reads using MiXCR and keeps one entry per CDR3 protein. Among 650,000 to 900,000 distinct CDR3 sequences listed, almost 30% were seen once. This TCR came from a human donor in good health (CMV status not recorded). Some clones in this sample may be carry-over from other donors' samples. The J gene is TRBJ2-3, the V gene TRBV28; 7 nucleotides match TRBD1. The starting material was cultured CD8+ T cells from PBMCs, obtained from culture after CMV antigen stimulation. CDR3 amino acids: CASKGDTGAPDTQYF. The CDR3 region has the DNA TGTGCCAGCAAGGGGGATACAGGGGCCCCAGATACGCAGTATTTT.